These 3 T cell receptor beta chains originate from one sample sequenced in a study of blood T cell repertoires in COVID-19. Using immunoSEQ multiplex PCR, the repertoire was profiled, and TCRdb retains in-frame clones only, with some absent. The sample lists about 210,000 clones; about 86% were seen once. The specimen was peripheral blood. The receptors derive from an older woman with acute or convalescent COVID-19.

This clone was recorded only once. The chain employs TRBV28 and TRBJ1-1, with a tentative D call TRBD1 (6 bases). Germline-derived CDR1 and CDR2 are MDHEN and SYDVKM. Deletions cut 8 bases from V and 3 bases from J, with 16 bases between. This CDR3 spans 14 amino acids. The CDR3 nucleotides are TGTGCCAGCGTAACAGGGCCGGGATACACTGAAGCTTTCTTT. Residues: CASVTGPGYTEAFF.

This sequence joins TRBV27 and TRBJ1-2, with 9 bases fitting TRBD1. V shed 7 bases, J shed 5 bases, and the junction held 11 bases outside the gene matches. The CDR3 covers 15 residues. The germline V gene has CDR1 MNHEY and CDR2 SMNVEV (reference sequence). For the CDR3, the DNA is TGTGCCAGCACCAATACACGGGACAGGGATTATGGCTACACCTTC. It is translated as CASTNTRDRDYGYTF.

The gene calls are TRBV2 and TRBJ1-4, with 7 bases fitting TRBD1. V was clipped by 4 bases and J by 3 bases; unmatched bases: 2. CDR1 and CDR2 from the germline V gene are SNHLY and FYNNEI. The CDR3 runs to 14 residues. The CDR3 reads CASSGDSSNEKLFF. Written as DNA, the CDR3 is TGTGCCAGCAGTGGGGACAGTTCTAATGAAAAACTGTTTTTT.